The subject of this entry is one T cell receptor beta chain. The CDR3 goes on 3 residues after the read ends, and that part is filled in from the germline J gene. Measured with immunoSEQ multiplex PCR; TCRdb has only the in-frame clones, and not every one. Its table lists roughly 50,000 clones. The data were taken from a study of Tregs in tolerant kidney transplant recipients. Study overall: Mixed chimerism was transient after nonmyeloablative marrow transplants from related graft donors.

This CDR3 has 14 residues. The germline gives CDR1 KGHSH, CDR2 LQKENI. V was clipped by 6 bases and J by 2 bases; unmatched bases: 7. Sequenced here: CD4+ T cells from blood, sampled before the transplant. This TCR derives from a human donor who received a combined kidney and bone marrow transplant. The chain recombines TRBV18 with TRBJ2-7, with 7 bases identical to TRBD2. The CDR3: CASSQDRGAYEQYF. CDR3 DNA, as far as it was read: TGTGCCAGCTCCCAAGACCGGGGGGCCTACGAG.